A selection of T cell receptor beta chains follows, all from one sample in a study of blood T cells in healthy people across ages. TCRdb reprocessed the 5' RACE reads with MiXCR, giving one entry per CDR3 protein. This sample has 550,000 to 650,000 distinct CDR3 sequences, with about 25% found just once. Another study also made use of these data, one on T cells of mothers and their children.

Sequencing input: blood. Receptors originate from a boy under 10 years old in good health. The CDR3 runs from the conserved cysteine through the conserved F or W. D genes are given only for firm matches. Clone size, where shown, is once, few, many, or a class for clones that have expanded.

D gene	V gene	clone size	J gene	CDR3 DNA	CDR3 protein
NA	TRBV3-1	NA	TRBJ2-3	TGTGCCAGCAGCCCCGGGGGCGGGAAGGGCACAGATACGCAGTATTTT	CASSPGGGKGTDTQYF
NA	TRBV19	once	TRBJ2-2	TGTGCCAGCCACCCACCGAACACCGGGGAGCTGTTTTTT	CASHPPNTGELFF
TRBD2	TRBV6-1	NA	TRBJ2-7	TGTGCCAGCAGACCAGGGCCTAGCGGGAGATACGGGTACGAGCAGTACTTC	CASRPGPSGRYGYEQYF
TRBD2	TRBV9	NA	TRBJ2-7	TGTGCCAGCAGCGCCCGAAGCGGGAGTGGCCACGAGCAGTACTTC	CASSARSGSGHEQYF
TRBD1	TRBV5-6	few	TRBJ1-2	TGTGCCAGCAGCTTAGGACCCGACAGGGGATCCGGCTACACCTTC	CASSLGPDRGSGYTF
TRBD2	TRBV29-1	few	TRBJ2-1	TGCAGCGTTGAAGATTACGGCGGGAGAGCCTACAATGAGCAGTTCTTC	CSVEDYGGRAYNEQFF
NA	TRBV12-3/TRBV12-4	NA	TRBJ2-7	TGTGCCAGCAGGGCGGACCCCTACTACGAGCAGTACTTC	CASRADPYYEQYF
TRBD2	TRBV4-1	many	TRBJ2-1	TGCGCCAGCAGCTATCTAGCGGGGGACAACAATGAGCAGTTCTTC	CASSYLAGDNNEQFF
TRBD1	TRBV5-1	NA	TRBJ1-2	TGCGCCAGCAGCTTGTCGGGACAGGGCACCACCTACACCTTC	CASSLSGQGTTYTF
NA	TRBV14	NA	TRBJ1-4	TGTGCCAGCAGCCAAGGGACAGTAACTAATGAAAAACTGTTTTTT	CASSQGTVTNEKLFF
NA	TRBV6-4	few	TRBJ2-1	TGTGCCAGCAGTGAGAACTCTCTCTCGGATGAGCAGTTCTTC	CASSENSLSDEQFF
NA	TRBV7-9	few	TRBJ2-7	TGTGCCAGCAGCTTTGAGGGGGGGGGCGAGCAGTACTTC	CASSFEGGGEQYF
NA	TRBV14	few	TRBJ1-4	TGTGCCAGCAGCCAACCTGGAACAGGAAACTATGAAAAACTGTTTTTT	CASSQPGTGNYEKLFF
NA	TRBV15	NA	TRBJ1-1	TGTGCCACCAGCAGAGAGGCCCCGAGACACCTACTGAACACTGAAGCTTTCTTT	CATSREAPRHLLNTEAFF
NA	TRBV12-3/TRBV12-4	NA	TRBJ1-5	TGTGCCAGCAGTTTAAAAGGGGATCAGCCCCAGCATTTT	CASSLKGDQPQHF
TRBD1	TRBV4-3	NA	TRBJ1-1	TGCGCCAGCAGCCAAGAGGACAGGGTGGGAGCGACTTTCTTT	CASSQEDRVGATFF
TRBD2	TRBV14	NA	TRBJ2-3	TGTGCCAGCAGCCAAGTCACTAGCGTAGATACGCAGTATTTT	CASSQVTSVDTQYF
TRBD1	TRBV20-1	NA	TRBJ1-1	TGCAGTGCTAGAGATATGACAGGGGGCGAGGGTGAAGCTTTCTTT	CSARDMTGGEGEAFF
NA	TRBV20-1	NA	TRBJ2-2	TGCAGTGCAGCCAGCGGGTATACCGGGGAGCTGTTTTTT	CSAASGYTGELFF
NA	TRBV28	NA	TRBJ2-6	TGTGCCAGCAGTGCGGACATCCTCGGCTCTGGGGCCAACGTCCTGACTTTC	CASSADILGSGANVLTF
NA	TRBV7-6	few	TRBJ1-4	TGTGCCAGCAGCTTAGAGAGGTCCTTTAATGAAAAACTGTTTTTT	CASSLERSFNEKLFF
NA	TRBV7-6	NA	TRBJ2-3	TGTGCCAGCAGCCTCCCTGGAGATAGCACAGATACGCAGTATTTT	CASSLPGDSTDTQYF
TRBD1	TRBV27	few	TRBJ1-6	TGTGCCAGCAGGTCTCTACAGGGGGTTAAGTCACCCCTCCACTTT	CASRSLQGVKSPLHF
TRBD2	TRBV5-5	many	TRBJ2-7	TGTGCCAGCAGCTTGTCGGTAGCGGGCCTCTACGAGCAGTACTTC	CASSLSVAGLYEQYF
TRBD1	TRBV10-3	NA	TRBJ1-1	TGTGCCATCAGTAATAACAGGGGGGGAAACACTGAAGCTTTCTTT	CAISNNRGGNTEAFF
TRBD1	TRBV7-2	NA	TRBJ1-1	TGTGCCAGCAGCTGGCTGTTGGGACAGAGGAACACTGAAGCTTTCTTT	CASSWLLGQRNTEAFF
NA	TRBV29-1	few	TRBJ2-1	TGCAGCGTTGTCGTCTGGGGCGGGGTTAGGCAGTTCTTC	CSVVVWGGVRQFF
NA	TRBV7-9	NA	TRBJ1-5	TGTGCCAGCAGCTTAGAGGAGGGGTTCAATCAGCCCCAGCATTTT	CASSLEEGFNQPQHF
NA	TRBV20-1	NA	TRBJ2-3	TGCAGTGCTAGAGATTTGAGGAACACAGATACGCAGTATTTT	CSARDLRNTDTQYF
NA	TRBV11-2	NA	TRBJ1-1	TGTGCCAGCAGCTCGACCGGACGGATGAACACTGAAGCTTTCTTT	CASSSTGRMNTEAFF
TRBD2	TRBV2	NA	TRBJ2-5	TGTGCCACCCGAGGGATAGCGGGATTTGGGACCCAGTACTTC	CATRGIAGFGTQYF
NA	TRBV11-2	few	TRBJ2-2	TGTGCCAGCAGCGGCCGGACGGACACCGGGGAGCTGTTTTTT	CASSGRTDTGELFF
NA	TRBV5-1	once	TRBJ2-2	TGCGCCAGCAGCTTGCAGGGAGCTAACACCGGGGAGCTGCTTTTT	CASSLQGANTGELLF
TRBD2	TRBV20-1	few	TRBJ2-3	TGCAGTGCCCGCGGGGGGGCATCAGATACGCAGTATTTT	CSARGGASDTQYF
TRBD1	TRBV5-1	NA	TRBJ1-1	TGCGCCAGCAGCTTGGCCGGGACAGGACGAAATGAAGCTTTCTTT	CASSLAGTGRNEAFF
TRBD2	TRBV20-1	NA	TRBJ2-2	TGCAGTGCTAAGAGGTCGGGACTAGTAGGCGGGGAGCTGTTTTTT	CSAKRSGLVGGELFF
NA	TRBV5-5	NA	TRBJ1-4	TGTGCCAGCAGCTTGGTTGAAAAACTGTTTTTT	CASSLVEKLFF
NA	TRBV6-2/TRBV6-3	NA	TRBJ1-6	TGTGCCAGCAGTTACCCGACAGGTTGGAATTCACCCCTCCACTTT	CASSYPTGWNSPLHF
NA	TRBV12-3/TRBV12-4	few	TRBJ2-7	TGTGCCAGCAGCCGGTTTAGCGACGAGCAGTACTTC	CASSRFSDEQYF
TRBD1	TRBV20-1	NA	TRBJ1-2	TGCAGTGCCCGTCACAGGGGGCAAAGTGGCTACGCCTTC	CSARHRGQSGYAF
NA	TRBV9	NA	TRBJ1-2	TGTGCCAGCAGCACGGGAACTAACTATGGCTACACCTTC	CASSTGTNYGYTF
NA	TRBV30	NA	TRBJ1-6	TGTGCCTGGACAGGGTCCGGAGATTCACCCCTCCACTTT	CAWTGSGDSPLHF
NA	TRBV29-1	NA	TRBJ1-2	TGCAGCGTTTTTCAACAGGAATATGGCTACACCTTC	CSVFQQEYGYTF
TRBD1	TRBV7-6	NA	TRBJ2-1	TGTGCCAGCCGGGACAGGCCCCACAATGAGCAGTTCTTC	CASRDRPHNEQFF
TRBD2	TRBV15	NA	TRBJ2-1	TGTGCCACCAGCAGAGATGGGACTAGCTACTACAATGAGCAGTTCTTC	CATSRDGTSYYNEQFF
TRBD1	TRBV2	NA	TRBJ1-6	TGTGCCAGCAGTCTAACAAGACAGGGTCGGTCACCCCTCCACTTT	CASSLTRQGRSPLHF
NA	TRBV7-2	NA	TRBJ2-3	TGTGCCAGCAGCTCTGGGGGGGCCGCAGATACGCAGTATTTT	CASSSGGAADTQYF
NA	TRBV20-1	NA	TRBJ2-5	TGCAGTGCCTTCGGGACACGGTTACAAGAGACCCAGTACTTC	CSAFGTRLQETQYF
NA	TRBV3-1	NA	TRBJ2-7	TGTGCCAGCAGCCAAACCCATGGTGGATGGTCCTACGAGCAGTACTTC	CASSQTHGGWSYEQYF
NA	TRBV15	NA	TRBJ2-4	TGTGCCACCAGCAGAGGCAGGGTCCTAGCCAAAAACATTCAGTACTTC	CATSRGRVLAKNIQYF
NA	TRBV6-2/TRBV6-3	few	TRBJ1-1	TGTGCCAGCAGTTTCGCCCCCCCAACGGGGACTGAAGCTTTCTTT	CASSFAPPTGTEAFF
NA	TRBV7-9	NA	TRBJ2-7	TGTGCCAGCAGCTTGGTGGAAGGTAGCTCTCGCGAGCAGTACTTC	CASSLVEGSSREQYF
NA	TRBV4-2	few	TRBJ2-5	TGTGCCAGCAGCCAAGACCAGGCTAGAGAGACCCAGTACTTC	CASSQDQARETQYF
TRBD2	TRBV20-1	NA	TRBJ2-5	TGCAGTGCAACTAGCGGGGGACGAGAGACCCAGTACTTC	CSATSGGRETQYF